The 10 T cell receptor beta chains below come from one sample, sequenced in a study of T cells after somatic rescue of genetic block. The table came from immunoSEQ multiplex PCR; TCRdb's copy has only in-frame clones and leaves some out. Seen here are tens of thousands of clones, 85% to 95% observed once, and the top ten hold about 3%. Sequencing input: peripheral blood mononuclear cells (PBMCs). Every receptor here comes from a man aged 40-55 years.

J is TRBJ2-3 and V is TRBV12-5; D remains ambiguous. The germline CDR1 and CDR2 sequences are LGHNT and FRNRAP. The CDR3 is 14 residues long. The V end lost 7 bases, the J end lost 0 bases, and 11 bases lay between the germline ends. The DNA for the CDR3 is TGTGCTAGTGCCCCAGACTTTAGCACAGATACGCAGTATTTT. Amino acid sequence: CASAPDFSTDTQYF. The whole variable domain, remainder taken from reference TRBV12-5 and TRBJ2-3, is DARVTQTPRHKVTEMGQEVTMRCQPILGHNTVFWYRQTMMQGLELLAYFRNRAPLDDSGMPKDRFSAEMPDATLATLKIQPSEPRDSAVYFCASAPDFSTDTQYFGPGTRLTVL.

The CDR3 DNA reads TGTGCCAGCAGCCAGACAGGTCCGTACAATGAGCAGTTCTTC. As protein: CASSQTGPYNEQFF. The V gene is TRBV6-6, the J gene TRBJ2-1, with D maybe TRBD1 (6 bases). Germline assignment: CDR1 MNHNY and CDR2 SVGAGI (reference sequence). CDR3 size: 14 residues. Trimming left V 6 bases short and J 4 bases short, with 13 bases between.

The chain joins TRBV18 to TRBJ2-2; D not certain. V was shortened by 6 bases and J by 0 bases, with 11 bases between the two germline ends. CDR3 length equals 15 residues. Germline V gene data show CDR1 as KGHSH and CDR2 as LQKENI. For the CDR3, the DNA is TGTGCCAGCTCCCTCGCCACAACGAACACCGGGGAGCTGTTTTTT. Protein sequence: CASSLATTNTGELFF.

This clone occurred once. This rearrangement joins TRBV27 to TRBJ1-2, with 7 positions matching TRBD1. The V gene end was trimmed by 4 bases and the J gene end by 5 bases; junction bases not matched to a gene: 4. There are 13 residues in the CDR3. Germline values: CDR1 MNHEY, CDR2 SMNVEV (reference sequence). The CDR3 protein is CASSWDRTYGYTF. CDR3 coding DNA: TGTGCCAGCAGTTGGGACAGAACTTATGGCTACACCTTC.

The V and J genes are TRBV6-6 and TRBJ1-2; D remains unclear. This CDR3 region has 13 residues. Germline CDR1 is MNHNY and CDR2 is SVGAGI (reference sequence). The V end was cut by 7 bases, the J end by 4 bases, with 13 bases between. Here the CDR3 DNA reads TGTGCCAGCAAACCCGGGAGGTCCTATGGCTACACCTTC. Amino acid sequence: CASKPGRSYGYTF.

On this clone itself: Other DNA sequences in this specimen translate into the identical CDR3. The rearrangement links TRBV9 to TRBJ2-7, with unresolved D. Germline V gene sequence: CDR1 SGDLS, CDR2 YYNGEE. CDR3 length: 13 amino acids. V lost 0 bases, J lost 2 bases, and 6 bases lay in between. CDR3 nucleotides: TGTGCCAGCAGCGTAGGGCCTACCTACGAGCAGTACTTC. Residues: CASSVGPTYEQYF.

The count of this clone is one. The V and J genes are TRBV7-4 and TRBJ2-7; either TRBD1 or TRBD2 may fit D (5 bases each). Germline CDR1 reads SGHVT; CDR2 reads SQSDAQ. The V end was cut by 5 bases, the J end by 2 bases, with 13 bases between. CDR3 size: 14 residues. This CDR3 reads CASSHRDGAYEQYF. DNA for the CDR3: TGTGCCAGCAGCCACCGGGACGGAGCCTACGAGCAGTACTTC.

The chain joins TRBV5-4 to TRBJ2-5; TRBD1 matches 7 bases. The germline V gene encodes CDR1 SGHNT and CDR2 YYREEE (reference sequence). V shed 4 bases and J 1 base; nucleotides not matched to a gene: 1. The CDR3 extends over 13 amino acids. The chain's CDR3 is CASSRDSQETQYF. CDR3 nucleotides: TGTGCCAGCAGCCGGGACAGCCAAGAGACCCAGTACTTC.

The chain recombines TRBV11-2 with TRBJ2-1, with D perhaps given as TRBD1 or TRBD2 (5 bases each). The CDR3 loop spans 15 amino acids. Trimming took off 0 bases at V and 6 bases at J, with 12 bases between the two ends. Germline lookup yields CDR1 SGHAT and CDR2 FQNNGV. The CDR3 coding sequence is TGTGCCAGCAGCTTAGAGGGACCGCCCCTCAATGAGCAGTTCTTC. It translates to CASSLEGPPLNEQFF.

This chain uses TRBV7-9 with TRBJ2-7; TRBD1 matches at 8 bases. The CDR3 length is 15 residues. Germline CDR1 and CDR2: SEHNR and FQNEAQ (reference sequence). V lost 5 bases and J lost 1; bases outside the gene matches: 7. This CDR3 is CASSQGARVSYEQYF. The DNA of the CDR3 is TGTGCCAGCAGCCAGGGGGCCAGGGTGTCCTACGAGCAGTACTTC.